The 32 T cell receptor beta chains given below trace back to one sample, sequenced in a study of OX40 agonist ivuxolimab in advanced cancers. Libraries were prepared by immunoSEQ multiplex PCR; TCRdb keeps only in-frame clonotypes and omits some of them. The sample contains 75,000 to 100,000 clones, about nine tenths of which appear only once. The sample consisted of CD4+ or CD8+ T cells sorted from blood, taken in a trial of the OX40 agonist ivuxolimab. These TCRs come from an adult with an advanced solid tumor such as melanoma, head and neck, liver or kidney cancer.

This chain joins TRBV5-4 and TRBJ2-2, with 10 bases aligning to TRBD2. Germline trimming cut 0 bases from V and 2 bases from J; bases unmatched to any gene: 7. Germline V gene data show CDR1 as SGHNT and CDR2 as YYREEE (reference sequence). CDR3 size: 18 residues. In nucleotides, the CDR3 is TGTGCCAGCAGCTTGGCGAAGACTAGCGGGTCAAACACCGGGGAGCTGTTTTTT. Translation: CASSLAKTSGSNTGELFF. The variable domain in full, completed from reference TRBV5-4 and TRBJ2-2, reads ETGVTQSPTHLIKTRGQQVTLRCSSQSGHNTVSWYQQALGQGPQFIFQYYREEENGRGNFPPRFSGLQFPNYSSELNVNALELDDSALYLCASSLAKTSGSNTGELFFGEGSRLTVL.

The rearrangement links TRBV10-3 to TRBJ2-1; the match to TRBD2 covers 11 bases. V was pared by 2 bases and J by 7 bases, with 4 bases of the junction left unmatched. CDR1 ENHRY and CDR2 SYGVKD come from the germline V gene. There are 15 residues in the CDR3. CDR3 protein: CAISEGLAGGNEQFF. CDR3 DNA sequence: TGTGCCATCAGTGAGGGGCTAGCGGGGGGTAATGAGCAGTTCTTC.

The chain recombines TRBV7-9 with TRBJ2-3; TRBD2 aligns across 9 bases. The CDR3 loop spans 14 amino acids. Per the germline V gene, CDR1 is SEHNR and CDR2 is FQNEAQ (reference sequence). V lost 5 bases, J lost 6 bases, and 6 bases stayed unmatched. CDR3 region: CASSPGLAWDTQYF. The DNA of the CDR3 is TGTGCCAGCAGCCCGGGACTAGCCTGGGATACGCAGTATTTT.

This clone was seen a single time. The rearrangement links TRBV7-9 to TRBJ2-3; no firm D call. CDR3 length: 13 amino acids. CDR1 and CDR2 (germline): SEHNR, FQNEAQ (reference sequence). Trimming removed 2 bases at V and 6 bases at J, with 9 bases between. The CDR3 protein is CASSLPSSDTQYF. CDR3 sequence (DNA): TGTGCCAGCAGCTTACCCTCTTCGGATACGCAGTATTTT.

The chain carries TRBV10-1 and TRBJ2-7; D perhaps matches TRBD1 (5 bases). The CDR3 consists of 15 residues. In germline, CDR1 is WNHNN, CDR2 SYGVQD (reference sequence). Trimming stripped 0 bases from V and 3 bases from J, with 12 bases between. The CDR3 sequence: CASSESQGSVYEQYF. Written as DNA, the CDR3 is TGCGCCAGCAGTGAGTCGCAGGGAAGTGTCTACGAGCAGTACTTC.

This chain uses TRBV6-5 with TRBJ2-7; D unclear. The CDR3 length is 15 residues. V was trimmed by 5 bases and J by 0 bases, leaving 14 bases between them. From germline, CDR1 is MNHEY and CDR2 SVGAGI. CDR3 nucleotide sequence: TGTGCCAGCAGTCCTCGTGGGTCCAGCTCCTACGAGCAGTACTTC. Translation: CASSPRGSSSYEQYF.

This rearrangement joins TRBV10-3 to TRBJ1-6, with a tentative D call TRBD1 (5 bases). V shed 8 bases and J shed 9 bases, with 17 bases lying between them. The length of the CDR3 is 14 residues. Germline lookup yields CDR1 ENHRY and CDR2 SYGVKD. CDR3 nucleotide sequence: TGTGCCATCCGGGGAGACAGTGGAGGTTCACCCCTCCACTTT. Residues: CAIRGDSGGSPLHF.

The V gene is TRBV9, the J gene TRBJ1-3; 7 bases map to TRBD1. This CDR3 is built from 16 residues. The V gene end was trimmed by 2 bases and the J gene end by 0 bases; junction bases not matched to a gene: 5. Per germline, CDR1 SGDLS and CDR2 YYNGEE. The CDR3 sequence: CASSVGQTFSGNTIYF. The CDR3 nucleotides read TGTGCCAGCAGCGTGGGACAGACCTTCTCTGGAAACACCATATATTTT.

In this sample, this clone turned up a few times. The chain employs TRBV2 and TRBJ1-6; TRBD1 matches at 9 bases. Germline CDR1 and CDR2: SNHLY and FYNNEI. V was pared by 6 bases and J by 9 bases, with 9 bases of the junction left unmatched. The CDR3 contains 15 residues. The CDR3 is CASRDHRGQGSPLHF. The CDR3 coding sequence is TGTGCCAGCAGGGACCACAGGGGGCAGGGTTCACCCCTCCACTTT.

In its sample, this clone was seen once. The V call is TRBV5-1, the J call TRBJ2-2, with 8 bases matching TRBD1. V lost 3 bases and J lost 4; bases outside the gene matches: 5. Germline V gene lookup returns CDR1 SGHRS and CDR2 YFSETQ. The CDR3 extends over 15 amino acids. CDR3 region: CASSYGQGSTGELFF. The CDR3 nucleotides are TGCGCCAGCAGCTACGGACAGGGAAGCACCGGGGAGCTGTTTTTT.

This chain links TRBV30 with TRBJ2-1; 11 nucleotides align to TRBD2. The CDR3 has 13 residues. In germline, CDR1 is GTSNPN, CDR2 SVGIG (reference sequence). Trimming took 0 bases from V and 12 from J; bases not matched to a gene: 4. CDR3 residues: CAWSVLAGDRQFF. In DNA form, the CDR3 reads TGTGCCTGGAGTGTACTAGCGGGAGATAGGCAGTTCTTC.

The chain carries TRBV5-1 and TRBJ2-1; D might be TRBD1 (6 bases). Germline loops: CDR1 SGHRS, CDR2 YFSETQ. V was trimmed by 2 bases and J by 4 bases, leaving 16 bases between them. The CDR3 has 16 residues. The CDR3 loop is CASSFPTGYQYNEQFF. CDR3 DNA: TGCGCCAGCAGCTTCCCCACAGGGTATCAGTACAATGAGCAGTTCTTC.

The chain carries TRBV19 and TRBJ2-7; D gene ambiguous. The CDR3 loop spans 15 amino acids. Trimming shortened V by 0 bases and J by 6 bases, and 15 bases separated the two germline ends. Looked up from germline, CDR1 is LNHDA and CDR2 is SQIVND (reference sequence). CDR3 sequence (DNA): TGTGCCAGTAGTATAGATGGCACCATGGTTGGCGAGCAGTACTTC. The encoded protein is CASSIDGTMVGEQYF.

The V and J genes are TRBV7-2 and TRBJ1-2, with 7 bases matching TRBD1. The V segment lost 5 bases and the J segment 4 bases; nucleotides outside the gene matches: 7. This CDR3 has 14 amino acids. Germline CDR1 SGHTA, CDR2 FQGNSA. CDR3 nucleotide sequence: TGTGCCAGCAGCCTCAACAGGGGTGGCTATGGCTACACCTTC. It translates to CASSLNRGGYGYTF. Full variable domain (remainder filled in from reference TRBV7-2 and TRBJ1-2): GAGVSQSPSNKVTEKGKDVELRCDPISGHTALYWYRQSLGQGLEFLIYFQGNSAPDKSGLPSDRFSAERTGGSVSTLTIQRTQQEDSAVYLCASSLNRGGYGYTFGSGTRLTVV.

Details on this clone: A read error may produce the germline difference seen at one junction end. The chain carries TRBV7-8 and TRBJ2-3, with D perhaps TRBD1 or TRBD2 (5 bases each). The germline V gene encodes CDR1 SGHVS and CDR2 FQNEAQ. The CDR3 has 13 residues. CDR3 nucleotide sequence: TGTGCCAGCAGCTTAAGTTCAGTCGGGACCAGGGATTTT. Its translation: CASSLSSVGTRDF.

The gene calls are TRBV6-5 and TRBJ2-3; a weak D match, TRBD1 (6 bases). CDR1 is MNHEY, CDR2 SVGAGI, per germline. This CDR3 has 14 amino acids. Trimming cost V 4 bases and J 2 bases, with 10 bases left between them. The CDR3 is CASSFQGNTDTQYF. For the CDR3, the DNA is TGTGCCAGCAGTTTCCAGGGGAACACAGATACGCAGTATTTT.

The chain employs TRBV27 and TRBJ2-7; the match to TRBD2 covers 12 bases. The germline V gene has CDR1 MNHEY and CDR2 SMNVEV (reference sequence). This CDR3 has 14 amino acids. V shed 3 bases, J shed 5 bases, and the junction held 2 bases outside the gene matches. CDR3 in amino acids: CASSFLAGGNEQYF. The CDR3 DNA follows: TGTGCCAGCAGTTTTCTAGCGGGAGGGAACGAGCAGTACTTC.

The rearrangement links TRBV6-6 to TRBJ1-2; D gene unclear. This CDR3 is 11 amino acids long. Germline lookup yields CDR1 MNHNY and CDR2 SVGAGI (reference sequence). V lost 4 bases and J lost 5, with 5 bases in between. The CDR3 is CASSSDYGYTF. CDR3 nucleotides: TGTGCCAGCAGTTCCGATTATGGCTACACCTTC.

The chain carries TRBV4-3 and TRBJ1-1, with D possibly being TRBD1 (6 bases). The CDR3 is made up of 13 amino acids. The germline V gene encodes CDR1 LGHNA and CDR2 YSLEER. Trimming left V 3 bases short and J 6 bases short, with 11 bases between. CDR3 protein: CASSHRDNPEAFF. Here the CDR3 DNA reads TGCGCCAGCAGCCACCGGGACAACCCTGAAGCTTTCTTT.

This clone was counted once. The chain links TRBV5-1 to TRBJ2-1, with D perhaps TRBD2 (6 bases). V was cut by 4 bases and J by 7 bases, with 15 bases left in between. This CDR3 has 14 amino acids. Germline V lookup: CDR1 SGHRS, CDR2 YFSETQ. This CDR3 reads CASSDASGDNEQFF. CDR3 nucleotide sequence: TGCGCCAGCAGCGATGCTTCGGGGGATAATGAGCAGTTCTTC.

The chain uses TRBV7-5 and TRBJ2-6; the listed D gene, TRBD1, was not tested against the DNA. TRBV7-5 is annotated as a pseudogene. There are 17 residues in the CDR3. The CDR3 DNA sequence: TGTGTCAGAGGAACCGGGACAGGGGGCCCTGGGGCCAACGTCCTGACTTTC. Amino acids: CVRGTGTGGPGANVLTF.

This clone occurred once. V usage is TRBV6-1 and J usage is TRBJ2-5, with D possibly TRBD1 on 5 matching bases. From germline, CDR1 is MNHNS and CDR2 SASEGT. CDR3 size: 15 residues. Deletions cut 0 bases from V and 1 base from J, with 9 bases between. The CDR3 region is CASSEAWGSQETQYF. In DNA, the CDR3 is TGTGCCAGCAGTGAAGCGTGGGGCTCCCAAGAGACCCAGTACTTC.

The chain uses TRBV5-1 and TRBJ1-1; the D is unclear. V lost 4 bases, J lost 3 bases, and 10 bases lay in between. The CDR3 is 13 amino acids. Germline V gene sequence: CDR1 SGHRS, CDR2 YFSETQ. The CDR3 sequence: CASSPSGDTEAFF. The DNA of the CDR3 is TGCGCCAGCAGCCCATCCGGGGACACTGAAGCTTTCTTT.

CDR3 residues: CASSLSGTANTEAFF. The CDR3 DNA follows: TGTGCCAGCAGCTTAAGTGGGACAGCAAACACTGAAGCTTTCTTT. V is TRBV7-3 and J is TRBJ1-1; the match to TRBD1 covers 7 bases. The CDR3 consists of 15 residues. The J segment lost 2 bases and the V segment lost 1 base, leaving 4 bases of the junction unmatched. Germline values: CDR1 SGHTA, CDR2 FQGTGA. Looking up the rest from reference TRBV7-3 and TRBJ1-1 gives the full variable domain: GAGVSQTPSNKVTEKGKYVELRCDPISGHTALYWYRQSLGQGPEFLIYFQGTGAADDSGLPNDRFFAVRPEGSVSTLKIQRTERGDSAVYLCASSLSGTANTEAFFGQGTRLTVV.

The rearrangement joins TRBV25-1 to TRBJ1-4; no clear D gene. The CDR3 consists of 11 residues. V was trimmed by 5 bases and J by 13 bases, leaving 11 bases between them. CDR1 and CDR2 from the germline V gene are MGHDK and SYGVNS. CDR3 nucleotide sequence: TGTGCCAGCAGTAGACTTGGTGTACTGTTTTTT. As protein: CASSRLGVLFF.

V and J are TRBV5-1 and TRBJ2-1; TRBD2 matches 11 bases. V was pared by 1 base and J by 8 bases, with 8 bases of the junction left unmatched. CDR1 and CDR2 from the germline V gene are SGHRS and YFSETQ. CDR3 length equals 16 residues. The CDR3: CASSLPTSGNYDEQFF. For the CDR3, the DNA is TGCGCCAGCAGCTTGCCGACTAGCGGGAATTACGATGAGCAGTTCTTC. Full variable domain (outside the CDR3, taken from reference TRBV5-1 and TRBJ2-1): KAGVTQTPRYLIKTRGQQVTLSCSPISGHRSVSWYQQTPGQGLQFLFEYFSETQRNKGNFPGRFSGRQFSNSRSEMNVSTLELGDSALYLCASSLPTSGNYDEQFFGPGTRLTVL.

This sequence joins TRBV10-2 and TRBJ2-1; D is uncertain. Germline V gives CDR1 WSHSY, CDR2 SAAADI. The CDR3 is 12 residues long. V was clipped by 4 bases and J by 7 bases, with 8 bases between them. CDR3 residues: CASSVSLNEQFF. The CDR3 bases are TGCGCCAGCAGTGTGTCGTTAAATGAGCAGTTCTTC.

The chain employs TRBV5-4 and TRBJ1-5; D remains unclear. This CDR3 comprises 12 residues. Germline V gene sequence: CDR1 SGHNT, CDR2 YYREEE (reference sequence). The germline V and J ends were trimmed by 0 bases and 5 bases, with 3 bases remaining between them. In nucleotides, the CDR3 is TGTGCCAGCAGCTTGGACCATCAGCCCCAGCATTTT. It specifies CASSLDHQPQHF.

V and J are TRBV15 and TRBJ2-1; the D gene is possibly TRBD2 (6 bases). Germline CDR1 and CDR2: LNHNV and YYDKDF (reference sequence). Between the trimmed V and J ends, which lost 3 bases and 0 bases, there was a span of 12 bases. The CDR3 runs 16 residues. CDR3: CATSSLDGSSYNEQFF. CDR3 nucleotides: TGTGCCACCAGCAGTTTAGACGGGAGCTCCTACAATGAGCAGTTCTTC.

CDR3 bases: TGTGCCAGCTCACCAGCGACATTCACAGATACGCAGTATTTT. Translating it yields CASSPATFTDTQYF. V gene TRBV18 combines with J gene TRBJ2-3; no firm D call. CDR1 and CDR2 (germline): KGHSH, LQKENI. The CDR3 is 14 amino acids. Trimming left V 2 bases short and J 2 bases short, with 8 bases between.

This clone has just a few counts. V gene TRBV7-6 combines with J gene TRBJ1-1; D not resolved. From germline, CDR1 is SGHVS and CDR2 FNYEAQ. V gave up 5 bases and J gave up 1 base, with 8 bases separating them. The CDR3 runs 13 residues. CDR3 residues: CASSGGPNTEAFF. The CDR3 nucleotides are TGTGCCAGCAGCGGAGGACCGAACACTGAAGCTTTCTTT.

This clone was recorded a few times. V usage is TRBV10-3 and J usage is TRBJ1-3; D is undetermined. The germline V gene encodes CDR1 ENHRY and CDR2 SYGVKD. With 0 bases removed from V and 3 bases from J, the gap between germline ends came to 0 bases. The length of the CDR3 is 12 residues. CDR3 protein: CAISESGNTIYF. The CDR3 coding sequence is TGTGCCATCAGTGAGTCTGGAAACACCATATATTTT.